Sequencing of this T cell receptor beta chain was carried out in a study of T cell repertoires in cytomegalovirus infection (dated by TCRdb to between 2018 and 2021). General notes on the study: The peptide stimulations were aimed at well-studied HLA-B-restricted epitopes as well as recently identified HLA-C-restricted CMV epitopes, whose presentation resists viral immunomodulation. Donor HLA type was relevant to the analysis, as public TCR beta signatures indicated carriage of CMV infection together with the matching HLA type. Summary of the overall study and its limitations: Cumulative frequency of public TCR beta family members discriminated carriers of CMV infection plus the relevant HLA type in this cohort and an independent roughly 320-donor cohort. In the ex vivo response, HLA-C-restricted CMV-specific TCR beta clonotypes were dominant, and in two of eight donors the single most frequent clonotype came from this HLA-C-restricted group.

This clonotype was detected a few times. The antigen it binds to is not known. There are no base qualities to consult, and no much larger clone falls within one base. The sample's treatment or condition label, in plain terms: in vitro stimulation with specific CMV peptide epitopes to enrich CMV-specific T cells. Relative to germline, V is 7 bases shorter and J is 5 bases shorter, with 23 bases between their ends. Reading the germline V gene gives CDR1 SGHVS and CDR2 FQNEAQ. The CDR3 measures 17 amino acids from cysteine to phenylalanine. Just CDR3 DNA is preserved here, 51 bases in frame from base 1. Sequencer: Illumina HiSeq 1500. The public reads were reanalyzed by TCRdb: fastp trimming at Q25, MiXCR alignment, in-frame beta chains only. Entries are consolidated by CDR3 protein sequence, retaining the most common genes and DNA. The sample table contains roughly 160,000 distinct CDR3 sequences; only one count was recorded for 20% to 25% of them. The ten most abundant clones make up about 25% of the sample.

The V and J genes are TRBV7-8 and TRBJ1-4, with no D gene named confidently. Material: CD8+ T cells from cultured PBMCs, obtained from culture after CMV antigen stimulation. The receptor comes from a human donor in good health (CMV status not recorded). Some clones in this sample may be carry-over from other donors' samples. Here the CDR3 is given as CASTNGVGNRINEKLFF. The base sequence is TGTGCCAGCACTAATGGGGTTGGGAACCGTATCAATGAAAAACTGTTTTTT.